These 7 T cell receptor beta chains were all obtained from the same sample, sequenced in a study of T cell changes during pregnancy in multiple sclerosis. Sequenced by immunoSEQ multiplex PCR; TCRdb stores in-frame clones only, minus some. The repertoire holds 30,000 or so clones, with about 93% as singletons. This specimen was CD8+ T cells from peripheral blood mononuclear cells, taken before pregnancy. These receptors were obtained from a female donor with multiple sclerosis, enrolled in a pregnancy study.

The rearrangement joins TRBV30 to TRBJ1-1, with 8 bases identical to TRBD1. V shed 4 bases and J 2 bases; nucleotides not matched to a gene: 3. The germline V gene encodes CDR1 GTSNPN and CDR2 SVGIG (reference sequence). This CDR3 spans 13 amino acids. CDR3 amino acids: CAWTRGPNTEAFF. In DNA, the CDR3 is TGTGCCTGGACCAGGGGGCCTAACACTGAAGCTTTCTTT. The whole variable domain, remainder taken from reference TRBV30 and TRBJ1-1, is SQTIHQWPATLVQPVGSPLSLECTVEGTSNPNLYWYRQAAGRGLQLLFYSVGIGQISSEVPQNLSASRPQDRQFILSSKKLLLSDSGFYLCAWTRGPNTEAFFGQGTRLTVV.

The chain uses TRBV27 and TRBJ1-1; D might be TRBD1 (6 bases). This CDR3 contains 15 residues. Germline V gene data show CDR1 as MNHEY and CDR2 as SMNVEV (reference sequence). V lost 6 bases to trimming and J lost 1 base, with 15 bases between them. The CDR3 is CASSQNRAGNTEAFF. As DNA, the CDR3 is TGTGCCAGCAGCCAGAACAGGGCGGGGAACACTGAAGCTTTCTTT.

This clone was seen more than once but under ten times. The rearrangement links TRBV4-1 to TRBJ1-4, with D possibly matching TRBD1 (6 bases). This CDR3 is built from 12 residues. V dropped 4 bases and J dropped 8 bases, with 8 bases sitting between them. Per the germline V gene, CDR1 is MGHRA and CDR2 is YSYEKL. The CDR3 bases are TGCGCCAGCAGCCTGGGGGCCGAAAAACTGTTTTTT. Protein product: CASSLGAEKLFF.

The gene calls are TRBV4-1 and TRBJ2-3; D is unclear. CDR1 MGHRA and CDR2 YSYEKL come from the germline V gene. The CDR3 has 16 residues. V was trimmed by 0 bases and J by 0 bases, leaving 10 bases between them. CDR3 bases: TGCGCCAGCAGCCAAGACGATTGGCAGAGCACAGATACGCAGTATTTT. It encodes CASSQDDWQSTDTQYF.

The V gene is TRBV28, the J gene TRBJ2-1; 8 nucleotides agree with TRBD2. The length of the CDR3 is 16 residues. The germline gives CDR1 MDHEN, CDR2 SYDVKM. V gave up 5 bases and J gave up 6 bases; unmatched junction bases: 12. The CDR3 sequence: CASSPPGAGGPNEQFF. CDR3 coding DNA: TGTGCCAGCAGTCCGCCTGGGGCGGGAGGTCCCAATGAGCAGTTCTTC.

Remarks on this clone: An end of the junction does not agree with germline; a read error may underlie this. This chain links TRBV30 with TRBJ1-2, with D possibly being TRBD1 (6 bases). CDR3 size: 12 residues. CDR1 and CDR2 from the germline V gene are GTSNPN and SVGIG (reference sequence). This chain's CDR3 is CAWSEGDPVDRF. The CDR3, as DNA: TGTGCCTGGAGTGAGGGGGACCCCGTGGATCGCTTC.

The CDR3 protein is CASSQRSGVDTEAFF. The CDR3 DNA reads TGTGCCAGCAGCCAACGGTCCGGGGTTGACACTGAAGCTTTCTTT. The genes are TRBV5-6 and TRBJ1-1; the D is unclear. Germline V gene sequence: CDR1 SGHDT, CDR2 YYEEEE. The CDR3 loop spans 15 amino acids. With 4 bases removed from V and 3 bases from J, the gap between germline ends came to 16 bases.